The rows below give T cell receptor beta chains drawn from one sample of a study of shared clonotypes between healthy human individuals. Clones were read by immunoSEQ multiplex PCR, and TCRdb kept only the in-frame ones, dropping some. Of 2 million to 2.5 million clones in the sample, more than 85% were seen once. The specimen sequenced was naive CD4+ T cells from PBMCs. The receptor set was obtained from a man younger than 35 in good health. Some clones in this sample may be carry-over from other donors' samples. CDR3s include the opening cysteine and the closing phenylalanine or tryptophan.

>TRBJ2-1|TRBV19
CASSTGGFSFNEQFF
>TRBJ1-2|TRBV29-1
CSAIGAGSYNYGYTF
>TRBJ2-3|TRBV7-9
CASSLKVDTQYF
>TRBJ1-4|TRBV5-1
CASRLGPGGNEKLFF
>TRBJ1-1|TRBV14
CASSQTRQGMNTEAFF
>TRBJ2-7|TRBV15
CATSRDLGTSYEQYF
>TRBJ1-5|TRBV6-4
CASSPGQERRSGNQPQHF
>TRBJ2-1|TRBV7-2
CASSFLAGAPGNEQFF
>TRBJ1-1|TRBV6-1
CASSLLTQNTEAFF
>TRBJ1-2|TRBV25-1
CASSDPVERGGYTF
>TRBJ2-7|TRBV10-3
CAISERTASSYEQYF
>.|TRBV27
CASSLQGHTYEQYF
>TRBJ2-7|TRBV9
CASSTTSGNYEQYF
>TRBJ2-3|TRBV7-3
CASSSTSTDTQYF
>TRBJ2-6|TRBV9
CASSPRGSGANVLTF
>TRBJ2-7|TRBV19
CASTAGTYEQYF
>TRBJ2-3|TRBV11-2
CASSLVAFGTDTQYF
>TRBJ2-3|TRBV7-7
CASSLSGVTDTQYF
>TRBJ2-3|TRBV6-5
CASRQWEVRTDTQYF
>TRBJ2-2|TRBV29-1
CSVGARNTGELFF
>TRBJ1-5|TRBV9
CASSAGTGGYSNQPQHF
>TRBJ2-1|TRBV9
CASSTGVTASGNEQFF
>TRBJ1-5|TRBV9
CASSVGPGADQPQHF
>TRBJ2-7|TRBV28
CASSSPPGGAYEQYF
>TRBJ2-7|TRBV9
CASSVSGLGPLGEQYF
>TRBJ2-5|TRBV5-1
CASSSSTGETQYF
>TRBJ2-3|TRBV11-2
CASSYLTGTQYF
>TRBJ2-5|TRBV30
CAWGLPTSGWKETQYF
>TRBJ2-5|TRBV4-1
CASSQDNQETQYF
>TRBJ1-5|TRBV2
CASSKGQFSNQPQHF
>TRBJ2-7|TRBV5-1
CASSLGGTGVEQYF
>TRBJ2-1|TRBV12-5
CASGGGSDEQFF
>TRBJ2-7|TRBV28
CASSLPRTARHEQYF
>TRBJ1-1|TRBV4-3
CASSHRPGTEAFF
>TRBJ2-1|TRBV5-6
CASSSARTSSRNEQFF
>TRBJ1-1|TRBV7-8
CASSNAWTEAFF
>TRBJ2-1|TRBV10-1
CASSDPGLAPNEQFF
>TRBJ2-7|TRBV5-1
CASSLSGRGPYEQYF
>TRBJ1-5|TRBV19
CASSGRELGNQPQHF
>TRBJ1-5|TRBV19
CASRGSFGNQPQHF
>TRBJ1-1|TRBV12-5
CASGAGGLNTEAFF
>TRBJ2-7|TRBV5-1
CASSPAAHTSYEQYF
>TRBJ2-5|TRBV6-5
CATRSGHETQYF
>TRBJ2-5|TRBV11-2
CASSSQRTSRWVTQYF
>TRBJ2-2|TRBV18
CASSSDRVANTGELFF
>TRBJ2-2|TRBV7-2
CASSLAAGGHTGELFF
>TRBJ2-3|TRBV4-1
CASSLTIGADTQYF
>TRBJ2-4|TRBV28
CASSPLTSAKNIQYF
>TRBJ2-1|TRBV6-1
CASSDPGLAEQFF
>TRBJ2-4|TRBV27
CASVVPLAGGKGTKNIQYF
>TRBJ1-1|TRBV5-1
CASSLITAENTEAFF
>TRBJ2-3|TRBV29-1
CSVYEDSSTDTQYF
>TRBJ2-3|TRBV27
CASSPQTGSSTDTQYF
>TRBJ2-3|TRBV7-6
CASSGLTSGLTDTQYF
>TRBJ2-6|TRBV28
CASSSRDIRSSGANVLTF
>TRBJ1-5|TRBV27
CASIDRERGNQPQHF
>TRBJ2-5|TRBV2
CASSEQYQETQYF